This paragraph reports one T cell receptor (beta chain). This sample was taken from a study of technical replicates of blood from a handful of donors. Libraries were prepared by immunoSEQ multiplex PCR; TCRdb keeps only in-frame clonotypes and omits some of them. Of approximately 73,000 clones in the sample, about 95% were seen once. The V and J ends lost 4 bases and 0 bases respectively, with 16 bases between them. Germline CDR1 MGHRA, CDR2 YSYEKL. The CDR3 is 17 residues long. J is TRBJ2-1 and V is TRBV4-1; possibly TRBD2 for D (5 bases). The material sequenced was T cells isolated from PBMCs. The clonotype comes from a human donor in good health. CDR3 sequence (DNA): TGCGCCAGCAGCCCTCCCCATCTGGGGAGCTCCTACAATGAGCAGTTCTTC. This gives the protein CASSPPHLGSSYNEQFF.